These T cell receptor beta chains were read from a single sample in a study of cytomegalovirus exposure and HLA in healthy donors. The repertoire was sequenced with immunoSEQ multiplex PCR; TCRdb's copy has only in-frame clones and lacks some. The sample gives around 49,000 clones, 94% of which show up once; approximately 7.8% is in the top ten. Sequenced material: PBMCs. These receptor sequences come from a woman younger than 30 in good health and CMV-seropositive. The conserved cysteine and the conserved F or W are not part of the CDR3 here. Fields, in order: V gene, clone size, D gene, J gene, CDR3 length, CDR3 protein. D genes are given only for firm matches. Size is stated for part of the rows, as once, few or many counts, or as a class when the clone is expanded.

TRBV18	-	-	TRBJ2-3	11	ASSPQGRDTQY
TRBV27	once	TRBD2	TRBJ2-1	10	ASSASREMAF
TRBV7-9	-	-	TRBJ2-1	11	ASSPPPYNEQF
TRBV10-2	-	TRBD1	TRBJ1-5	12	ASRRPGGNQPQH
TRBV13	-	-	TRBJ2-1	11	ASSLRVGNEQF
TRBV9	-	-	TRBJ2-7	13	ASSVQSGWLGEQY
TRBV5-1	-	TRBD1	TRBJ1-1	12	ASSRQGTNTEAF
TRBV10-3	-	-	TRBJ2-5	10	AIANVVETQY
TRBV30	-	TRBD2	TRBJ2-7	15	ACSRGGSLARDYEQY
TRBV7-3	-	-	TRBJ2-1	13	ASSLASDRDNEQF
TRBV28	once	-	TRBJ2-1	10	ASSLALEARF
TRBV19	-	-	TRBJ1-5	13	ASSSDGDSNQPQH
TRBV27	-	TRBD2	TRBJ2-7	14	ASSLYPSGAAYEQY
TRBV11-2	-	TRBD1	TRBJ1-5	15	ASSLDWGQRFDQPQH
TRBV11-2	-	TRBD2	TRBJ2-2	14	ASSLGVSGSTGELF
TRBV19	-	TRBD2	TRBJ2-1	12	ATKAGGSYNEQF
TRBV6-5	-	TRBD1	TRBJ2-7	13	ASRFGQAPTYEQY
TRBV19	-	TRBD2	TRBJ2-1	14	ASSIFGLAVTNEQF
TRBV2	-	TRBD1	TRBJ2-7	14	ASSSSPGTGGYEQY
TRBV6-5	few	-	TRBJ2-7	10	ASSASGYEQY
TRBV19	-	TRBD1	TRBJ2-3	13	ASSRWDREMDTQY
TRBV9	-	TRBD2	TRBJ2-1	14	ASSVDGRASGNEQF
TRBV5-4	-	-	TRBJ2-7	14	ASSLGGPGVVYEQY
TRBV6-1	-	-	TRBJ2-1	12	ASSPTNPYNEQF
TRBV5-6	-	-	TRBJ2-1	12	ASSRAGSGNEQF
TRBV28	-	TRBD1	TRBJ2-4	15	ASSFSLRDRAKNIQY
TRBV5-1	-	TRBD2	TRBJ2-5	14	ASSPGTSGNQETQY
TRBV28	-	TRBD1	TRBJ2-7	13	ASSLLPDRSYEQY
TRBV10-2	-	TRBD2	TRBJ2-3	12	ASSGGREADTQY
TRBV28	-	-	TRBJ1-5	12	ASSLAGGNQPQH
TRBV30	-	-	TRBJ2-7	12	AWTPDRRIYEQY
TRBV5-1	-	TRBD2	TRBJ2-1	13	ASSFLAERTNEQF
TRBV2	-	-	TRBJ2-3	10	ASFRGPDTQY
TRBV29-1	-	-	TRBJ1-2	8	SVDISGYT
TRBV28	-	-	TRBJ2-3	11	ASSSPGTLGQY
TRBV29-1	-	-	TRBJ1-1	11	SVIRVLNTEAF
TRBV28	-	-	TRBJ2-2	14	ASSQTRVRGTGELF
TRBV28	-	-	TRBJ2-1	13	ASRNSRGSYNEQF
TRBV7-9	-	-	TRBJ2-5	13	ASIEGSFGKETQY
TRBV27	-	-	TRBJ2-7	12	ASSSLPEGYEQY
TRBV11-3	-	TRBD2	TRBJ2-7	14	ASSLDLGSGAYEQY
TRBV2	once	-	TRBJ1-1	10	ASSEQGTEAF
TRBV28	-	TRBD1	TRBJ1-1	13	ASSARQGAGTEAF
TRBV28	-	TRBD1	TRBJ1-2	14	ASTSRQGEVYYGYT
TRBV7-8	-	-	TRBJ2-1	12	ASSLVLRSNEQF
TRBV7-9	-	TRBD1	TRBJ1-2	13	ASSYDGQGEYGYT
TRBV6-1	-	-	TRBJ2-7	12	ASSPSTRPSEQY
TRBV29-1	-	-	TRBJ2-2	10	SVRESHGELF
TRBV28	-	TRBD2	TRBJ2-7	13	ASSLGDYGKYEQY
TRBV5-5	once	TRBD2	TRBJ2-7	13	ASSSPGGSAYEQY
TRBV9	-	TRBD1	TRBJ1-6	14	ASSVATLGGGSPLH
TRBV5-6	-	-	TRBJ2-7	12	ASTSTPRGYEQY